The entry below describes one T cell receptor (beta chain). This clonotype has only a few counts. Its antigen has not been determined. No qualities accompany the bases; no much larger clone lies one base away. Receptors were amplified or captured by PCR. TCRdb records Illumina HiSeq 2500 as the sequencer. TCR libraries were prepared with molecular barcoding, using unique molecular identifiers to normalize TCRbeta repertoire quantification. TCRdb handled the public reads itself, with Q25 trimming in fastp and clone calling in MiXCR, and kept productive beta chains. Entries are consolidated by CDR3 protein sequence, retaining the most common genes and DNA. The sample includes 450,000 to 700,000 distinct CDR3 sequences, with over 25% observed a single time. The ten biggest clones cover under 45% of the sample. This specimen comes from a study of T-cell reconstitution after alpha-beta-depleted transplantation in children (dated by TCRdb to 2016 to 2017). Study-wide context: Using TCR repertoire profiling, the study followed T-cell immune reconstitution in a quantitative way in children after TCRalphabeta/CD19-depleted allogeneic hematopoietic cell transplantation. The research as a whole found: In some patients, the high TCRbeta diversity seen at day 60 was put down to recipient T cells and intrathymic progenitors that had survived conditioning. The apparently early alphabetaT-cell count recovery about two months after transplant was reportedly dependent on only several hundred rapidly expanded clones derived from non-depleted graft cells. Over the following months the frequencies of hyperexpanded clones went down, and after one year T-cell counts and TCRbeta diversity were mostly credited to newly produced T cells.

V and J are truncated by 8 bases and 7 bases respectively, leaving an intervening sequence of 18 bases. The CDR3 measures 14 amino acids from cysteine to phenylalanine. CDR3 DNA only is kept here, 42 bases in frame from base 1. From a lookup of the germline V gene, CDR1 and CDR2 are KGHSH and LQKENI. The treatment or condition label on this specimen signifies: allogeneic hematopoietic cell transplantation with graft depleted of TCRalphabeta T cells and CD19 B cells. The transplant recipients were children given TCRalphabeta/CD19-depleted allogeneic hematopoietic cell grafts. The chain links TRBV18 with TRBJ2-1; 6 matching bases give a weak D call of TRBD1. The sequence derives from a boy under three years old with Wiskott-Aldrich syndrome, due to receive a stem cell transplant. This sample comprised PBMCs, obtained before TCRalphabeta/CD19-depleted stem cell transplant. At the DNA level, the sequence is TGTGCCAGCCGTGACAGGTGGTCGGGTAATGAGCAGTTCTTC. This sequence encodes CASRDRWSGNEQFF. Here the CDR3 is joined to the reference TRBV18 and TRBJ2-1 genes, and the full variable domain is: NAGVMQNPRHLVRRRGQEARLRCSPMKGHSHVYWYRQLPEEGLKFMVYLQKENIIDESGMPKERFSAEFPKEGPSILRIQQVVRGDSAAYFCASRDRWSGNEQFFGPGTRLTVL.